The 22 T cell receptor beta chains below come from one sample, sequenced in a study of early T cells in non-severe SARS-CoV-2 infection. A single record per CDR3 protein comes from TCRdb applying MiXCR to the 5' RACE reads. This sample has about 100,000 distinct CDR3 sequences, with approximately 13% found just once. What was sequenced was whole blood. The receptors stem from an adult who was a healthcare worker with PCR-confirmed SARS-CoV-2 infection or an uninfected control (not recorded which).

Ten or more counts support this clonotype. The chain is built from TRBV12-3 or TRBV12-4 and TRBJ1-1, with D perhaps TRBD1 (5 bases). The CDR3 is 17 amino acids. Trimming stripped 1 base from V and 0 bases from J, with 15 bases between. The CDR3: CASSLGQRGSMNTEAFF. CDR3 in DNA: TGTGCCAGCAGTTTAGGCCAGCGGGGGAGTATGAACACTGAAGCTTTCTTT.

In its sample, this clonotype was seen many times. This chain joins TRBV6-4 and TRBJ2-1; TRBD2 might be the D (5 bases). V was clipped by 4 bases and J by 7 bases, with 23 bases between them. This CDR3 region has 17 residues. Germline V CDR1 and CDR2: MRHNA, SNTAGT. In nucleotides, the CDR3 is TGTGCCAGCAGTGCAAAACGGTCGGAGCGCCCGGGAAATGAGCAGTTCTTC. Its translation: CASSAKRSERPGNEQFF.

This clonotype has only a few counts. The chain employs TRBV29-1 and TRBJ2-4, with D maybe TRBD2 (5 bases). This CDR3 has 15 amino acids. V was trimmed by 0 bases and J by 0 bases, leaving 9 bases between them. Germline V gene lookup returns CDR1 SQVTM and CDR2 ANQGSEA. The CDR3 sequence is CSVEDRTLAKNIQYF. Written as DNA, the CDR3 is TGCAGCGTTGAAGATAGGACTCTAGCCAAAAACATTCAGTACTTC.

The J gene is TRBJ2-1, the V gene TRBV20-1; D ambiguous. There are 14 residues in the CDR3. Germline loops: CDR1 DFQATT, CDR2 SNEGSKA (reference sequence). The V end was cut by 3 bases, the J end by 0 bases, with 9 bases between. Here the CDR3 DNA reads TGCAGTGCTAGGTCGCTCAGCTCCTACAATGAGCAGTTCTTC. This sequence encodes CSARSLSSYNEQFF.

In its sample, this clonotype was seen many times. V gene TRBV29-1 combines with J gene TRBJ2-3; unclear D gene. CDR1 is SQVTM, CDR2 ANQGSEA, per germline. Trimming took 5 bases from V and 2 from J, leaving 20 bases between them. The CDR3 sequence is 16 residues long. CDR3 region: CSVQAWASAPTDTQYF. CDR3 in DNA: TGCAGCGTTCAGGCGTGGGCTTCCGCGCCCACAGATACGCAGTATTTT.

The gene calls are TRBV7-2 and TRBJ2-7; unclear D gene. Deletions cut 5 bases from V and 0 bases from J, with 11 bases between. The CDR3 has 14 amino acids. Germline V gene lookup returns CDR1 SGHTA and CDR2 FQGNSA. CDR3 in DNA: TGTGCCAGCAGCCCGGTACGGACCTCCTACGAGCAGTACTTC. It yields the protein CASSPVRTSYEQYF.

The CDR3 here is CASSLGDKGDQETQYF. DNA of the CDR3: TGCGCCAGCAGCTTGGGGGACAAGGGGGACCAAGAGACCCAGTACTTC. The gene calls are TRBV5-1 and TRBJ2-5, with D maybe TRBD1 (6 bases). With 0 bases removed from V and 0 bases from J, the gap between germline ends came to 12 bases. Germline CDR1 is SGHRS and CDR2 is YFSETQ. The CDR3 covers 16 residues.

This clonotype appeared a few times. The CDR3, as DNA: TGTGCCAGCAGCGGGCTAGCGGGCGACGAGCAGTACTTC. Translation gives CASSGLAGDEQYF. The rearrangement uses TRBV6-5 and TRBJ2-7, with 8 bases fitting TRBD2. The CDR3 is 13 amino acids. Germline loops: CDR1 MNHEY, CDR2 SVGAGI. V trimming: 6 bases; J trimming: 5 bases; junction bases outside the gene matches: 6.

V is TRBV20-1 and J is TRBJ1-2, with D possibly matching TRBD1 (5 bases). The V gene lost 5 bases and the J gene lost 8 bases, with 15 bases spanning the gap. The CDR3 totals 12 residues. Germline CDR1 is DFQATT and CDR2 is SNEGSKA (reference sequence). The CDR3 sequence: CSAPGGRRGYTF. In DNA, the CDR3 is TGCAGTGCTCCCGGGGGACGCCGAGGCTACACCTTC.

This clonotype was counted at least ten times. The CDR3 here is CASSLRAGRETQYF. The DNA for the CDR3 is TGCGCCAGCAGCTTGCGAGCGGGGAGAGAGACCCAGTACTTC. This chain connects TRBV5-1 to TRBJ2-5; 7 positions match TRBD2. This CDR3 has 14 amino acids. The V gene end was trimmed by 1 base and the J gene end by 4 bases; junction bases not matched to a gene: 4. CDR1 and CDR2 (germline): SGHRS, YFSETQ.

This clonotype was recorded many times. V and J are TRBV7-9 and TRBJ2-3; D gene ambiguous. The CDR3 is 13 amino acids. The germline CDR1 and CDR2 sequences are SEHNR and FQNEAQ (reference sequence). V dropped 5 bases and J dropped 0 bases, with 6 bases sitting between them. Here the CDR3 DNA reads TGTGCCAGCAGCCAGGTTAGCACAGATACGCAGTATTTT. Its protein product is CASSQVSTDTQYF.

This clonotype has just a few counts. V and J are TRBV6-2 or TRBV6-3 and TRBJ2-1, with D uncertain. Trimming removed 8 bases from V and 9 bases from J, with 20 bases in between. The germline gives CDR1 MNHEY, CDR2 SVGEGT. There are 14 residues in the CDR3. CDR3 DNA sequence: TGTGCCAGCGACTCTGATGGAAAAGGGCCTGAGCAGTTCTTC. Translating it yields CASDSDGKGPEQFF.

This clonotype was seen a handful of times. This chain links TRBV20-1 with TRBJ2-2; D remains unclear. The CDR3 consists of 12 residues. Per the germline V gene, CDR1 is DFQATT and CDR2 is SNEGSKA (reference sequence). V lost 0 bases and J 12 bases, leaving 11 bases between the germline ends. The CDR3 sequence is CSARDLRRKLFF. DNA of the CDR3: TGCAGTGCTAGAGATCTGCGGCGAAAGCTGTTTTTT.

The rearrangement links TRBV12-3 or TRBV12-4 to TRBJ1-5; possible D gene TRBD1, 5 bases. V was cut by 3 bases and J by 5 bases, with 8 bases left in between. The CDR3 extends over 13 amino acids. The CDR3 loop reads CASSFTGYQPQHF. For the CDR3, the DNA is TGTGCCAGCAGTTTTACAGGCTATCAGCCCCAGCATTTT.

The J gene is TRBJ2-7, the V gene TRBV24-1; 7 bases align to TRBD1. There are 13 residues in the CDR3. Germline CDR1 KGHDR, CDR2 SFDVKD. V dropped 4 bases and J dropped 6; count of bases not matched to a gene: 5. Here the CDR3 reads CATSETDRVEQYF. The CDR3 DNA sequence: TGTGCCACCAGTGAAACAGACAGGGTCGAGCAGTACTTC.

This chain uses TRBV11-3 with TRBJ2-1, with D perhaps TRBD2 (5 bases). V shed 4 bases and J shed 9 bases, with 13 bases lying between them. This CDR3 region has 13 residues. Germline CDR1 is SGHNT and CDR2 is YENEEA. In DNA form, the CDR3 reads TGTGCCAGCAGCTGGGGTCCGGGAAGTGAGCAGTTCTTC. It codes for CASSWGPGSEQFF.

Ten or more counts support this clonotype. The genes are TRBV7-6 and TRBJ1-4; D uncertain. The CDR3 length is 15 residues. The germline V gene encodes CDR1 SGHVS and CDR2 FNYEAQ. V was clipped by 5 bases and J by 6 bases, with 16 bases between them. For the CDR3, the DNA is TGTGCCAGCAGCCCCCTGGGGAGAGGAGATGAAAAACTGTTTTTT. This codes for CASSPLGRGDEKLFF.

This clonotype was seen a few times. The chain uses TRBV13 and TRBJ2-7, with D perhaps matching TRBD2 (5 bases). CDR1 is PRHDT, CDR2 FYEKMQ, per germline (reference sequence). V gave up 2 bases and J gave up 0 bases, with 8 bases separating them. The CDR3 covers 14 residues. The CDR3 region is CASSLLGSSYEQYF. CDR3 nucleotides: TGTGCCAGCAGCTTATTAGGGAGCTCCTACGAGCAGTACTTC.

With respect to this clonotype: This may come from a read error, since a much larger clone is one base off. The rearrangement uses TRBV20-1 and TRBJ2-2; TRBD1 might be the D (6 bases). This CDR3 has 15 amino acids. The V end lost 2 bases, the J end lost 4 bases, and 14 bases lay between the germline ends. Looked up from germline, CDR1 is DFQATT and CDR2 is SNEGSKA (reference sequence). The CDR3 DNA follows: TGCAGTGCTAGACAGGGACAAGTGTCCACCGGGGAGCTGTTTTTT. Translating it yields CSARQGQVSTGELFF.

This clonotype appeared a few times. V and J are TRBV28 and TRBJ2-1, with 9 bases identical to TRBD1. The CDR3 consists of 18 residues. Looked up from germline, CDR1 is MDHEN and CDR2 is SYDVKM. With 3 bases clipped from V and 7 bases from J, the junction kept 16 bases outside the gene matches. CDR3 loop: CASSFRGAGQGFSNEQFF. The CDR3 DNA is TGTGCCAGCAGTTTTAGGGGGGCCGGACAGGGGTTTTCAAATGAGCAGTTCTTC. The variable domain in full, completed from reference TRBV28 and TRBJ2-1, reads DVKVTQSSRYLVKRTGEKVFLECVQDMDHENMFWYRQDPGLGLRLIYFSYDVKMKEKGDIPEGYSVSREKKERFSLILESASTNQTSMYLCASSFRGAGQGFSNEQFFGPGTRLTVL.

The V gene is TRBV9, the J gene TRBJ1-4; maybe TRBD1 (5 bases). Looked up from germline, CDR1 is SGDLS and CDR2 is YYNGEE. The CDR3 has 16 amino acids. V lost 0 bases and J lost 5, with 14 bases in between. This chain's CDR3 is CASSVGSGTANEKLFF. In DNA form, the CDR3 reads TGTGCCAGCAGCGTAGGGTCAGGGACGGCAAATGAAAAACTGTTTTTT.

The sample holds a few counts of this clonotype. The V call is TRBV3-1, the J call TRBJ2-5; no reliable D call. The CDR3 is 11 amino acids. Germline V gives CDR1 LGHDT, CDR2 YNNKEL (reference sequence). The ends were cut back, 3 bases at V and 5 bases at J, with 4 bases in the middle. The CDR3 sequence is CASSHRETQYF. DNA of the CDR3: TGTGCCAGCAGCCATCGGGAGACCCAGTACTTC.